This T cell receptor (beta chain) was documented in a study of human T cells and chemical hapten exposure. As for the study in general: TCR yields per sample varied mostly from small pooled library volume differences. Study results and limitations: Once DPC sensitization occurred, TCRs above 1 in 1000 frequency showed no change.

Of note for this clonotype: The antigen remains unidentified. One junction end disagrees with the germline gene, perhaps due to a read error.

Unique molecular identifiers were affixed to discrete cDNA molecules within the library. Source study methods: Samples had a median of around 96,000 TCRs, ranging about 23,224 to 700,000. TCRdb fed the 5' RACE reads into MiXCR, producing one record per CDR3 protein. TCRdb's processing, not the study's, gives the V and J calls here. The table shows under 150,000 distinct CDR3 sequences, with approximately 19% occurring only once. Total RNA was extracted from unfractionated whole blood. Germline assignment: CDR1 SGHTA and CDR2 FQGTGA. This CDR3 spans 14 amino acids. The clonotype was recovered from a human donor in good health. The chain uses TRBV7-3 and TRBJ1-1; D remains ambiguous. The CDR3 loop reads CASSLISGDTEAFF. The CDR3 coding sequence is TGTGCCAGCAGTTTAATTTCGGGTGACACTGAAGCTTTCTTT.